These T cell receptor beta chains were read from a single sample in a study of human T cells and chemical hapten exposure. TCRdb processed the RACE reads anew with MiXCR; each CDR3 protein has one entry. The sample holds about 30,000 distinct CDR3 sequences; approximately 5.8% are singletons and the top ten take about 6%. Sequenced here: whole blood, sampled in connection with sensitization to the hapten diphenylcyclopropenone (DPC). These TCRs come from a young man with alopecia areata. Some clones in this sample may be carry-over from other donors' samples. The CDR3 runs from the conserved cysteine through the conserved F or W. D genes are given only for firm matches. A clone size is listed for some rows: how often the clone was seen (once, few, many), or a class if it is expanded.

CASSEANRGQPQHF,TGTGCCAGCAGTGAAGCTAACAGGGGTCAGCCCCAGCATTTT,TRBV6-1,many,TRBJ1-5,TRBD1
CSVEGTAQETQYF,TGCAGCGTTGAAGGGACAGCCCAAGAGACCCAGTACTTC,TRBV29-1,few,TRBJ2-5,NA
CASTPGRSDTQYF,TGTGCCAGTACCCCCGGACGGTCAGATACGCAGTATTTT,TRBV19,few,TRBJ2-3,NA
CATSDAGDRGLAKNIQYF,TGTGCCACCAGTGACGCCGGCGACAGGGGGCTTGCCAAAAACATTCAGTACTTC,TRBV24-1,few,TRBJ2-4,TRBD1
CASSHQFTGDYEQYF,TGTGCCAGCAGCCATCAGTTCACAGGAGACTACGAGCAGTACTTC,TRBV3-1,many,TRBJ2-7,NA
CSAREAGALKETQYF,TGCAGTGCTAGAGAGGCAGGGGCGCTGAAGGAGACCCAGTACTTC,TRBV20-1,many,TRBJ2-5,NA
CASSLYNSNTGELFF,TGTGCCAGCAGCTTATACAACTCGAACACCGGGGAGCTGTTTTTT,TRBV7-3,many,TRBJ2-2,NA
CASSFRTSGRNTDTQYF,TGTGCCAGCAGTTTCCGGACTAGCGGGAGGAACACAGATACGCAGTATTTT,TRBV27,many,TRBJ2-3,TRBD2
CASSSVKGLSTYEQYF,TGTGCCAGCAGCTCAGTTAAGGGACTTTCCACCTACGAGCAGTACTTC,TRBV11-2,many,TRBJ2-7,NA
CASSPSGGEQYF,TGCGCCAGCAGCCCCTCGGGTGGGGAGCAGTACTTC,TRBV5-1,many,TRBJ2-7,NA
CASSLTSPGTGELFF,TGTGCCAGCAGCTTGACCTCGCCCGGGACCGGGGAGCTGTTTTTT,TRBV7-9,many,TRBJ2-2,NA
CASSSTGDTGELFF,TGTGCCAGCAGCTCTACAGGGGACACCGGGGAGCTGTTTTTT,TRBV11-1,many,TRBJ2-2,TRBD1
CASSQVGAGLANYGYTF,TGCGCCAGCAGCCAAGTGGGAGCGGGGTTAGCTAACTATGGCTACACCTTC,TRBV4-3,many,TRBJ1-2,NA
CASLVSGSYEQYF,TGTGCCAGCCTGGTATCGGGTAGTTACGAGCAGTACTTC,TRBV12-3/TRBV12-4,many,TRBJ2-7,NA
CASSSRDSEGYEQYF,TGTGCCAGCAGCTCGCGGGACAGCGAAGGCTACGAGCAGTACTTC,TRBV7-9,medium-sized,TRBJ2-7,NA
CASSLASNYNEQFF,TGTGCCAGCAGCTTAGCCTCGAACTACAATGAGCAGTTCTTC,TRBV11-2,many,TRBJ2-1,NA
CASSLPSGWSSYNEQFF,TGTGCCAGCAGCTTACCTAGCGGGTGGAGCTCCTACAATGAGCAGTTCTTC,TRBV7-9,many,TRBJ2-1,TRBD2
CASSQTEGFESPLHF,TGTGCCAGCAGCCAAACTGAAGGGTTCGAGTCACCCCTCCACTTT,TRBV3-2,many,TRBJ1-6,NA
CASSLYTSGRPYEQYF,TGTGCCAGCAGTTTGTACACGAGCGGTCGGCCCTACGAGCAGTACTTC,TRBV7-9,many,TRBJ2-7,NA
CASSPSLQAHEQYF,TGTGCCAGCAGTCCGTCTTTACAGGCCCACGAGCAGTACTTC,TRBV6-2/TRBV6-3,many,TRBJ2-7,NA
CASRYTGSEKLFF,TGTGCCAGCAGATACACAGGGAGTGAAAAACTGTTTTTT,TRBV12-3/TRBV12-4,many,TRBJ1-4,NA
CASSWPGQGGGYTF,TGCGCCAGCAGCTGGCCGGGACAGGGAGGCGGCTACACCTTC,TRBV5-1,many,TRBJ1-2,TRBD1
CASSVVPGGLTSPDTQYF,TGTGCCAGCAGCGTAGTCCCTGGCGGCCTCACGAGTCCAGATACGCAGTATTTT,TRBV9,many,TRBJ2-3,NA
CASREGDTEAFF,TGTGCCAGCAGAGAGGGGGACACTGAAGCTTTCTTT,TRBV5-4,many,TRBJ1-1,NA
CASSIFTGNYGYTF,TGTGCCAGTAGTATTTTCACAGGGAACTATGGCTACACCTTC,TRBV19,NA,TRBJ1-2,NA
CASSYTGELFF,TGTGCCAGCTCCTACACCGGGGAGCTGTTTTTT,TRBV18,many,TRBJ2-2,NA
CSASKGLEETQYF,TGCAGTGCTAGTAAAGGACTTGAGGAGACCCAGTACTTC,TRBV20-1,NA,TRBJ2-5,NA
CASSQGDRALSGNTIYF,TGCGCCAGCAGTCAAGGGGACAGGGCCCTCTCTGGAAACACCATATATTTT,TRBV23-1,many,TRBJ1-3,TRBD1
CSLGGGQETQYF,TGCAGCTTGGGAGGGGGCCAAGAGACCCAGTACTTC,TRBV29-1,many,TRBJ2-5,NA
CASSLSRDTYGYTF,TGTGCCAGCAGCTTAAGTAGGGATACTTATGGCTACACCTTC,TRBV7-8,many,TRBJ1-2,NA
CASSYGGDTEAFF,TGTGCCAGCAGTTACGGGGGAGACACTGAAGCTTTCTTT,TRBV6-2/TRBV6-3,NA,TRBJ1-1,NA
CASRRDEGYGYTF,TGTGCCAGCAGGAGGGATGAAGGGTATGGCTACACCTTC,TRBV28,many,TRBJ1-2,NA